This record looks at one T cell receptor delta chain sequence and its context. Its target antigen remains unknown. No base-level quality is on record; no much larger clone is a single base apart. This entry is derived from a study of delta chain sequences of gamma delta T cells (dated by TCRdb to 2016 to 2017). The CDR3 covers 18 residues, taking in both the cysteine and the phenylalanine. The DNA shown is the 54-base CDR3, in frame from base 1. The CDR1 and CDR2 encoded by the germline V gene are GEAIGNYY and EKD. From V the trimming removes 0 bases and from J it removes 0 bases, while the gene matches leave 12 bases of the junction unaccounted for. Libraries were made using 5' RACE. Sequencing relied on an Illumina MiSeq. With CATT, TCRdb called clones again from the public reads; duplicate DNA rows were later joined. Counted in this sample were hundreds of delta-chain clones; approximately 17% of them appeared once. The ten top clones hold about 46% of the sample.

This sequence originates from a human donor in good health. The chain couples TRDV2 to TRDJ1; 7 nucleotides in the junction match TRDD3. The sample was either unsorted cells or a sorted T cell fraction (not recorded which). The CDR3 reads CACDTVGDGGAYTDKLIF. The DNA is as follows: TGTGCCTGTGACACCGTGGGGGACGGAGGGGCATACACCGATAAACTCATCTTT.